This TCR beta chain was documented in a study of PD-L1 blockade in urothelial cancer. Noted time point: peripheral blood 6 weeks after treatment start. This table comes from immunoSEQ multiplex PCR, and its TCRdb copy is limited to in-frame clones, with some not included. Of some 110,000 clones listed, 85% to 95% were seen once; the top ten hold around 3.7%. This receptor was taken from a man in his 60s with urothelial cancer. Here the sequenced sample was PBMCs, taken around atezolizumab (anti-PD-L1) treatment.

The CDR3 protein is CSVGGGRAYEQYF. CDR3 coding DNA: TGCAGCGTTGGGGGGGGCAGGGCCTACGAGCAGTACTTC. The V gene is TRBV29-1, the J gene TRBJ2-7, with D perhaps TRBD2 (7 bases). The CDR3 contains 13 residues. Trimming took off 4 bases at V and 2 bases at J, with 12 bases between the two ends. Germline V CDR1 and CDR2: SQVTM, ANQGSEA.